Each of the 25 T cell receptor beta chains below was sequenced from the same sample in a study of shared clonotypes between healthy human individuals. Clones were read by immunoSEQ multiplex PCR, and TCRdb kept only the in-frame ones, dropping some. Of 450,000 to 500,000 clones in the sample, about 84% were seen once. Sequences were obtained from PBMCs. The receptors were gathered from a woman between 35 and 50 years old in good health. Some clones in this sample may be carry-over from other donors' samples.

The genes are TRBV9 and TRBJ2-3, with 9 bases lining up with TRBD2. The CDR3 covers 13 residues. Trimming took 0 bases from V and 10 from J; bases not matched to a gene: 3. Germline assignment: CDR1 SGDLS and CDR2 YYNGEE. The CDR3 region is CASSVEGGRAQYF. The CDR3, as DNA: TGTGCCAGCAGCGTAGAGGGCGGGAGGGCGCAGTATTTT. Together with reference TRBV9 and TRBJ2-3, the CDR3 gives the full variable domain: DSGVTQTPKHLITATGQRVTLRCSPRSGDLSVYWYQQSLDQGLQFLIQYYNGEERAKGNILERFSAQQFPDLHSELNLSSLELGDSALYFCASSVEGGRAQYFGPGTRLTVL.

In nucleotides, the CDR3 is TGTGCCAGCCCGACAGGGGTGGGCAATCAGCCCCAGCATTTT. Protein: CASPTGVGNQPQHF. The chain has TRBV6-1 and TRBJ1-5; TRBD1 agrees at 8 bases. This CDR3 is built from 14 residues. V lost 8 bases, J lost 2 bases, and 5 bases stayed unmatched. Germline loops: CDR1 MNHNS, CDR2 SASEGT.

The chain employs TRBV14 and TRBJ2-1; D is uncertain. Trimming removed 0 bases from V and 6 bases from J, with 9 bases in between. Per the germline V gene, CDR1 is SGHDN and CDR2 is FVKESK. There are 14 residues in the CDR3. The CDR3 DNA is TGTGCCAGCAGCCAAGATCGGAGCGTCAATGAGCAGTTCTTC. Its translation: CASSQDRSVNEQFF.

J is TRBJ1-5 and V is TRBV5-1; D may be TRBD1 (5 bases). Germline V gene sequence: CDR1 SGHRS, CDR2 YFSETQ. V lost 6 bases and J 1 base, leaving 14 bases between the germline ends. The CDR3 consists of 15 residues. The CDR3 DNA sequence: TGCGCCAGCACCCTGGGACCGGAGAGCAATCAGCCCCAGCATTTT. It encodes CASTLGPESNQPQHF. The full variable domain, in which reference TRBV5-1 and TRBJ1-5 provide the parts outside the CDR3, is KAGVTQTPRYLIKTRGQQVTLSCSPISGHRSVSWYQQTPGQGLQFLFEYFSETQRNKGNFPGRFSGRQFSNSRSEMNVSTLELGDSALYLCASTLGPESNQPQHFGDGTRLSIL.

This rearrangement joins TRBV6-1 to TRBJ2-2; tentatively, D is TRBD1 (6 bases). The CDR3 spans 13 residues. Germline V gene sequence: CDR1 MNHNS, CDR2 SASEGT. V shed 6 bases and J shed 5 bases, with 10 bases lying between them. CDR3 DNA: TGTGCCAGCAGAACCACAGGGACCGGGGAGCTGTTTTTT. It is translated as CASRTTGTGELFF.

CDR3 coding DNA: TGTGCCAGCAGCTTAGCGGGAGAAGGGTTCAACGAGCAGTACTTC. Translation: CASSLAGEGFNEQYF. The gene calls are TRBV28 and TRBJ2-7; 9 bases line up with TRBD2. V dropped 6 bases and J dropped 5; count of bases not matched to a gene: 11. This CDR3 region has 15 residues. CDR1 is MDHEN, CDR2 SYDVKM, per germline.

The chain's CDR3 is CASSQELWHNEQFF. The CDR3 region has the DNA TGTGCCAGCAGCCAAGAACTGTGGCACAATGAGCAGTTCTTC. This sequence joins TRBV14 and TRBJ2-1; D not resolved. V lost 0 bases, J lost 5 bases, and 8 bases lay in between. Germline CDR1 reads SGHDN; CDR2 reads FVKESK. The CDR3 covers 14 residues.

The J gene is TRBJ2-7, the V gene TRBV28, with 9 positions matching TRBD1. The CDR3 contains 16 residues. Germline CDR1 MDHEN, CDR2 SYDVKM. With V trimmed by 7 bases and J by 4 bases, 14 bases remained unmatched. The chain's CDR3 is CASKHPLGTGRYEQYF. DNA of the CDR3: TGTGCCAGCAAGCATCCCCTTGGGACAGGGAGATACGAGCAGTACTTC.

About this clone: A far larger clone is only one base removed, so a read error is likely. The chain has TRBV2 and TRBJ1-4; TRBD1 is a possible D gene (5 bases). The CDR3 covers 14 residues. Trimming stripped 10 bases from V and 7 bases from J, with 19 bases between. The V gene's germline CDR1 is SNHLY and CDR2 FYNNEI. The CDR3 region is CATALGQSSEKLFF. The DNA for the CDR3 is TGTGCCACGGCTTTGGGGCAGTCTAGTGAAAAACTGTTTTTT. Full variable domain (outside the CDR3, taken from reference TRBV2 and TRBJ1-4): EPEVTQTPSHQVTQMGQEVILRCVPISNHLYFYWYRQILGQKVEFLVSFYNNEISEKSEIFDDQFSVERPDGSNFTLKIRSTKLEDSAMYFCATALGQSSEKLFFGSGTQLSVL.

The rearrangement joins TRBV30 to TRBJ2-7; weak D call: TRBD1 (6 bases). The germline V gene encodes CDR1 GTSNPN and CDR2 SVGIG (reference sequence). CDR3 size: 12 residues. Trimming took off 5 bases at V and 2 bases at J, with 10 bases between the two ends. In DNA, the CDR3 is TGTGCCTGGTCAGGGGATACCTACGAGCAGTACTTC. Translated, it gives CAWSGDTYEQYF.

The V and J genes are TRBV9 and TRBJ2-3; 10 nucleotides align to TRBD2. CDR3 length: 14 residues. Germline CDR1 is SGDLS and CDR2 is YYNGEE. The junction had 2 bases not matched to a gene; V was cut back by 4 bases and J by 3 bases. The CDR3 coding sequence is TGTGCCAGCAGCCCTAGCGGGGGAACAGATACGCAGTATTTT. This gives the protein CASSPSGGTDTQYF.

V usage is TRBV29-1 and J usage is TRBJ1-5; D remains unclear. Germline CDR1 and CDR2: SQVTM and ANQGSEA. The CDR3 spans 13 residues. V lost 4 bases and J lost 3, with 10 bases in between. The CDR3 DNA reads as TGCAGCGTTGTAGAACAGTTCAATCAGCCCCAGCATTTT. It codes for CSVVEQFNQPQHF.

The rearrangement links TRBV6-5 to TRBJ2-3; D remains unclear. Germline lookup yields CDR1 MNHEY and CDR2 SVGAGI. CDR3 length equals 13 residues. Trimming left V 6 bases short and J 6 bases short, with 13 bases between. For the CDR3, the DNA is TGTGCCAGCAGCCCCACTTGGTTGGATACGCAGTATTTT. This sequence encodes CASSPTWLDTQYF.

On this clone: This likely stems from a read error, as it lies one base from a far larger clone. The gene calls are TRBV25-1 and TRBJ2-7, with TRBD1 identical over 11 bases. The V and J ends lost 9 bases and 4 bases, in that order; junction bases with no gene match: 8. The germline V gene has CDR1 MGHDK and CDR2 SYGVNS. The CDR3 totals 14 residues. CDR3 residues: CARSRTGGTYEQYF. In DNA form, the CDR3 reads TGTGCCAGAAGTCGGACAGGGGGCACATACGAGCAGTACTTC.

Points on this clone: Possible read error: a much larger clone is one base away. V gene TRBV2 combines with J gene TRBJ2-2; no clear D. The CDR3 totals 11 residues. The V gene lost 8 bases and the J gene lost 9 bases, with 10 bases spanning the gap. The germline V gene encodes CDR1 SNHLY and CDR2 FYNNEI. CDR3 sequence: CASLYAWELFF. The CDR3 region has the DNA TGTGCCAGCCTTTATGCCTGGGAGCTGTTTTTT.

Of note for this clone: Just one base apart from a much larger clone, this may be a read error. The chain couples TRBV27 to TRBJ2-1; possibly TRBD2 for D (6 bases). The CDR3 contains 15 residues. In germline, CDR1 is MNHEY, CDR2 SMNVEV (reference sequence). DNA of the CDR3: TGTGTCAGCAGGAAGGACTACCACTCCTACAATGAGCAGTTCTTC. The encoded protein is CVSRKDYHSYNEQFF.

About this clone: One base separates it from a far larger clone, so it is likely a read error. The sample contains more than one DNA sequence encoding this CDR3. The chain recombines TRBV7-9 with TRBJ2-1; perhaps TRBD2 as D (6 bases). The CDR3 runs 13 residues. Trimming took off 9 bases at V and 4 bases at J, with 13 bases between the two ends. The germline V gene has CDR1 SEHNR and CDR2 FQNEAQ (reference sequence). The CDR3 region is CARGDGSYNEQFF. The CDR3 region has the DNA TGTGCCAGAGGAGACGGGAGTTACAATGAGCAGTTCTTC.

This chain uses TRBV30 with TRBJ1-1; no definite D call. This CDR3 has 14 amino acids. Germline assignment: CDR1 GTSNPN and CDR2 SVGIG (reference sequence). Trimming left V 0 bases short and J 0 bases short, with 8 bases between. The CDR3 DNA follows: TGTGCCTGGAGTGTAGGATCCATGAACACTGAAGCTTTCTTT. It translates to CAWSVGSMNTEAFF.

The sample holds many counts of this clone. V usage is TRBV7-2 and J usage is TRBJ2-3; 12 bases map to TRBD2. The CDR3 spans 17 residues. Germline CDR1 and CDR2: SGHTA and FQGNSA. Trimming took 2 bases from V and 0 from J; bases not matched to a gene: 3. The CDR3 nucleotides read TGTGCCAGCAGCTTATGGACTAGCGGGGTTAGCACAGATACGCAGTATTTT. It is translated as CASSLWTSGVSTDTQYF.

The chain employs TRBV7-3 and TRBJ2-3; D is possibly TRBD2 (6 bases). Germline CDR1 and CDR2: SGHTA and FQGTGA. The CDR3 runs to 15 residues. Trimming pared 5 bases from V and 0 bases from J, leaving 12 bases between. This CDR3 reads CASSPGRGSTDTQYF. The CDR3 DNA reads TGTGCCAGCAGCCCGGGACGGGGGAGCACAGATACGCAGTATTTT.

The chain recombines TRBV7-9 with TRBJ2-5; 10 bases are a match to TRBD1. CDR1 SEHNR and CDR2 FQNEAQ come from the germline V gene (reference sequence). Trimming removed 5 bases from V and 4 bases from J; junction bases left unmatched: 4. There are 14 residues in the CDR3. CDR3 DNA: TGTGCCAGCAGCCTCCGGGACAGGGGAGAGACCCAGTACTTC. Residues: CASSLRDRGETQYF.

The CDR3 protein is CASSVDSGNQPQHF. The CDR3 DNA follows: TGTGCCAGCAGCGTAGATTCGGGCAATCAGCCCCAGCATTTT. The V and J genes are TRBV9 and TRBJ1-5; D is undetermined. CDR3 length: 14 amino acids. Trimming took 0 bases from V and 2 from J, leaving 6 bases between them. In germline, CDR1 is SGDLS, CDR2 YYNGEE.

The chain has TRBV19 and TRBJ1-1, with TRBD1 identical over 7 bases. Trimming cost V 4 bases and J 1 base; bases outside gene matches: 6. Germline V gives CDR1 LNHDA, CDR2 SQIVND (reference sequence). The CDR3 covers 15 residues. The chain's CDR3 is CASSTFGTENTEAFF. The CDR3 DNA is TGTGCCAGTAGTACCTTCGGGACAGAGAACACTGAAGCTTTCTTT.

A word on this clone: A single base is all that separates this from a far larger clone, so a read error is likely. The same CDR3 can be traced to other DNA sequences in this sample. J is TRBJ1-5 and V is TRBV2; D gene ambiguous. CDR3 length: 13 residues. Germline V CDR1 and CDR2: SNHLY, FYNNEI. The CDR3 region has the DNA TGTGCCAGCAGTGGTGAGGTGAATCAGCCCCAACATTTT. Its protein is CASSGEVNQPQHF.

The chain carries TRBV7-9 and TRBJ2-1, with D tentatively TRBD1 (6 bases). This CDR3 contains 17 residues. V shed 4 bases and J shed 6 bases, with 22 bases lying between them. Germline-derived CDR1 and CDR2 are SEHNR and FQNEAQ (reference sequence). DNA of the CDR3: TGTGCCAGCAGCTCATTGGGGGCCAGAGGGAGCGGCAATGAGCAGTTCTTC. The encoded protein is CASSSLGARGSGNEQFF.